This T cell receptor beta chain is from a study of T cells after yellow fever vaccination. Study findings and constraints: Most clones from primary vaccination were detected again post-booster (roughly 96% CD4, roughly 90% CD8).

There are a few counts of this clonotype. Antigen: not known. Trimming removed 0 bases from V and 12 bases from J, with 6 bases in between. Germline CDR1 MDHEN, CDR2 SYDVKM. The CDR3 contains 11 residues. One entry per CDR3 protein results from TCRdb running MiXCR on the 5' RACE reads. The table lists about 630,000 distinct CDR3 sequences, 10% to 15% of them singletons, with under 15% in the top ten. This clonotype was sampled from a man aged 25-45 years who received the YFV17D yellow fever vaccine. J is TRBJ2-1 and V is TRBV28; D gene ambiguous. The sample in question was PBMCs, obtained on the day of the yellow fever booster vaccination. The CDR3: CASSLWWGQFF. Here the CDR3 DNA reads TGTGCCAGCAGTTTATGGTGGGGGCAGTTCTTC.